This T cell receptor beta chain was captured in a study of neoadjuvant anti-PD-1 for oral cavity cancer (dated by TCRdb to the early 2020s). A note on the overall study: Patients mostly received three to four biweekly doses of nivolumab at 3 mg/kg before curative-intent surgical resection. For patients who did not progress, a fourth nivolumab dose was given around day 43, followed by definitive surgical resection on days 50-56. Under RECIST 1.1, a patient counted as a responder if showing complete response, partial response or stable disease, and as a non-responder if showing progression. There were roughly 11 patients in the parent correlative cohort, and the response rate was 33%. What the authors observed across the whole study: TCR analyses included only three patients per response group, and the authors called for larger cohorts for validation. A higher pretreatment blood Treg/Th17 ratio correlated with both higher pretreatment blood TCRbeta clonality and lower post-treatment tumor TCRbeta clonality. After neoadjuvant nivolumab, T cell clonality (Gini index) in PBMCs was significantly higher in non-responders than in responders.

Concerning this clone: The clone's antigen remains unknown. No much larger clone is present one base from it, and per-base qualities are unavailable.

For deep sequencing of PBMC libraries, mostly about 480 ng of input genomic DNA was used, and six replicates were run per sample. The immunoSEQ hsTCRbeta kit was used to prepare TCRbeta libraries, following the manufacturer's instructions. The completed libraries were mixed into a single pool at 3 nM, then sequenced with an Illumina NovaSeq 6000 S4 flow cell. As for the authors' bioinformatics: The immunoSEQ Analyzer handled quality control and preprocessing of the raw data. The analysis was limited to productive rearrangements, and each clonotype was defined by a unique CDR3 amino acid sequence. Repertoire clonality was estimated as the Gini-Simpson index, computed with the R package tcR. Student's t test was used to compare Gini indices, while Pearson correlation assessed associations with tumor size change. Not all clones reach the TCRdb copy of this immuneACCESS table, which keeps in-frame sequences only. Checked studies attribute under half of the gap to unresolved V genes and leave the rest unexplained. D and trimming come from the DNA, and the V and J calls and clone size come from that table. This sample is represented by about 14,000 clones; 55% to 75% of them were singletons. Jointly, the top ten make up less than 3% of the sample.

The time point label here, explained by the study, means: before neoadjuvant nivolumab. Patients had been newly diagnosed with stage II-IVA oral cavity squamous cell carcinoma, and no prior systemic or radiation treatment had been given to the patients. Everyone in the cohort had locally advanced, HPV-negative oral cavity squamous cell carcinoma. No culture maintenance or expansion was done, as the peripheral blood mononuclear cells went straight to analysis. The samples were drawn from a longitudinal correlative study tied to a single-arm phase II trial testing neoadjuvant nivolumab in oral cavity squamous cell carcinoma. Subject-matched pre- and post-treatment PBMCs and tumors from three responders and three non-responders underwent genomic DNA-based TCRbeta sequencing. Peripheral blood mononuclear cells were collected before nivolumab treatment and again after treatment, at the time of surgery. Genomic DNA was isolated from PBMCs using the Maxwell RSC DNA from Cells kit.

Including cysteine and phenylalanine, the CDR3 has 13 amino acids. Only the CDR3 DNA is retained, 39 bases long and in frame from the first base. For CDR1 and CDR2, the germline V gene lists SNHLY and FYNNEI. V was cut back by 3 bases and J by 4 bases, leaving a gap of 7 bases between them. This receptor was obtained from a person aged 35-80 years with oral cavity squamous cell carcinoma. Specimen: PBMCs, collected before nivolumab (anti-PD-1) treatment. The chain joins TRBV2 to TRBJ1-3; no confident D gene assignment can be made. The DNA sequence reads TGTGCCAGCAGTGAGCTGCCGGGAAACACCATATATTTT. It translates to CASSELPGNTIYF.